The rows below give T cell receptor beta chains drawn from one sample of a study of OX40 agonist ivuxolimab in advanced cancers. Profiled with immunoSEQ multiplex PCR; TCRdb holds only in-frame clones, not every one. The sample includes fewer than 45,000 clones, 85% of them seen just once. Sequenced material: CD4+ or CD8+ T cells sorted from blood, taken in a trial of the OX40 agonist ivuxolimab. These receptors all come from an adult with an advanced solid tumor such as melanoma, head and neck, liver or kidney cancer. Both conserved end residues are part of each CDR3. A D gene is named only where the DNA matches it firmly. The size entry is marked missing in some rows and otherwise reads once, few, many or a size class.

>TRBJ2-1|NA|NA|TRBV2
TGTGCCAGCATCCTCCGAGTCGCGGATGAGCAGTTCTTC
CASILRVADEQFF
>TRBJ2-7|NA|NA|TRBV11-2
TGTGCCAGCAGCTTACTAAGCTCCGAGCAGTACTTC
CASSLLSSEQYF
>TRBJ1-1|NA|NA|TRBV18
TGTGCCAGCTCACCGACGATCGGGGCCGACACTGAAGCTTTCTTT
CASSPTIGADTEAFF
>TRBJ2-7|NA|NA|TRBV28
TGTGCCAGCAGTTCCCTACTTAAAGGGGCTTACGAGCAGTACTTC
CASSSLLKGAYEQYF
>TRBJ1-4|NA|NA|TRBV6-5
TGTGCCAGCGGGGGTTCGCTGGGGAGTGAAAAACTGTTTTTT
CASGGSLGSEKLFF
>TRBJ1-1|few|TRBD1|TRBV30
TGTGCCTGGAGTGTAAACCCGGACAGGGTCCTAATGAACACTGAAGCTTTCTTT
CAWSVNPDRVLMNTEAFF
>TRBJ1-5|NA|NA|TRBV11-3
TGTGCCAGCAGCCGAGGACAGCCTTATAGCAATCAGCCCCAGCATTTT
CASSRGQPYSNQPQHF
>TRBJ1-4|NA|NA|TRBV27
TGTGCCAGCAGCGGCGCAGGGGCCCGTAATGAAAAACTGTTTTTT
CASSGAGARNEKLFF
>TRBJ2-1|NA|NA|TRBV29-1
TGCAGCGCACAAGCCACAGGGCCCAATGAGCAGTTCTTC
CSAQATGPNEQFF
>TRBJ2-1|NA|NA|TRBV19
TGTGCCAGTAGTACCAGGGGCGAGCAGTTCTTC
CASSTRGEQFF
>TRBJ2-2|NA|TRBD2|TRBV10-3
TGTGCCATCAGTGAAGCTAGCGGGAGGTCCTACACCGGGGAGCTGTTTTTT
CAISEASGRSYTGELFF
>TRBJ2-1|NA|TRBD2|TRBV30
TGTGCCTGGAGTAAACTAGCGCCCTACAATGAGCAGTTCTTC
CAWSKLAPYNEQFF
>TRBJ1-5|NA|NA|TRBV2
TGTGCCAGCAGGACAGTAAGGGGACAGCCCCAGCATTTT
CASRTVRGQPQHF
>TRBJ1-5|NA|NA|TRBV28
TGTGCCAGCAGTTTATACGGGGATCGATTCGAGCCCCAGCATTTT
CASSLYGDRFEPQHF
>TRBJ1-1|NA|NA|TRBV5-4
TGTGCCAGCAGCTTGGTCGGGTTTGAAGCTTTCTTT
CASSLVGFEAFF
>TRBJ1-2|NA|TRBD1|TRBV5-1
TGCGCCAGCAGCTTGGCAGGACAGGGGGCCGCGGGCTACACCTTC
CASSLAGQGAAGYTF
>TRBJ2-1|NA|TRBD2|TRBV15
TGTGCCACCAGCAGAGATACCAGCGGGACCTACAATGAGCAGTTCTTC
CATSRDTSGTYNEQFF
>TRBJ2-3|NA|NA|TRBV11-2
TGTGCCAGTCTGAACCCCGGCAGAGGTCTGAGGACAGATACGCAGTATTTT
CASLNPGRGLRTDTQYF
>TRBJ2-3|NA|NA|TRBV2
TGTGCCAGCACCGGACTCGAAAGGAGTCACACAGATACGCAGTATTTT
CASTGLERSHTDTQYF
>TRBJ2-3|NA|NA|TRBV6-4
TGTGCCAGCAGTCCCGAGGAGGCAGATACGCAGTATTTT
CASSPEEADTQYF
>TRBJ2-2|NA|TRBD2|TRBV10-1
TGCGCCAGCAGTGATATCGGGGGGGCGAACACCGGGGAGCTGTTTTTT
CASSDIGGANTGELFF
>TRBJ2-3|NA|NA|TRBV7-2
TGTGCCAGCAGCCCTACAGATACGCAGTATTTT
CASSPTDTQYF
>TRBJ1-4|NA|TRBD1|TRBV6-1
TGTGCCAGCAGTATGGACAGGGAAAAACTGTTTTTT
CASSMDREKLFF
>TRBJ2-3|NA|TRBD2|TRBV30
TGTGCCTGGAGTAGCGGGAGGCCGCTCACAGATACGCAGTATTTT
CAWSSGRPLTDTQYF
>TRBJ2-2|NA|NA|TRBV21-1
TGTGCCACCAAGGGCGGGAGACATACCGGGGAGCTGTTTTTT
CATKGGRHTGELFF
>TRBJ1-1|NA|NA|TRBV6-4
TGTGCCAGCAAGACGGAGGGGCACGGCACTGAAGCTTTCTTT
CASKTEGHGTEAFF
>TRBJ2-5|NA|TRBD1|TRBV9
TGTGCCAGCAGCGTAGGAGACAGGGGTGTAGTCGAGACCCAGTACTTC
CASSVGDRGVVETQYF
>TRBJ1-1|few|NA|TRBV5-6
TGTGCCAGCAGCTTGGAGGAGGACACTGAAGCTTTCTTT
CASSLEEDTEAFF
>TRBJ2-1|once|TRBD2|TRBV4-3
TGCGCCAGCAGTCGAGCGGGAGTTACGTACAATGAGCAGTTCTTC
CASSRAGVTYNEQFF
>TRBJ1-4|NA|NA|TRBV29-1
TGCAGCGCCCGGGGGGAAAAACTGTTTTTT
CSARGEKLFF
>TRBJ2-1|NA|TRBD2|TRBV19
TGTGCCTCTGGGGAGATAGCGGGAGCGGATGAGCAGTTCTTC
CASGEIAGADEQFF